These 14 T cell receptor beta chains share one sample of origin, sequenced in a study of blood T cell repertoires in COVID-19. Produced via immunoSEQ multiplex PCR; TCRdb's table is partial and in-frame only. The sample has about 290,000 clones, just under 85% seen once. Specimen: peripheral blood. The receptors shown here come from a woman between 50 and 59 years old with active or convalescent COVID-19.

The rearrangement uses TRBV6-1 and TRBJ2-2; D possibly corresponds to TRBD1 (6 bases). The CDR3 is made up of 14 amino acids. The ends were cut back, 3 bases at V and 2 bases at J, with 7 bases in the middle. Germline assignment: CDR1 MNHNS and CDR2 SASEGT. The CDR3 region is CASSEGQNTGELFF. In nucleotides, the CDR3 is TGTGCCAGCAGTGAGGGACAAAACACCGGGGAGCTGTTTTTT.

DNA of the CDR3: TGTGCCAGGAGGGGGCGACTAGCGGGAGAGGTCTACAATGAGCAGTTCTTC. This encodes CARRGRLAGEVYNEQFF. The V gene is TRBV19, the J gene TRBJ2-1; TRBD2 matches 12 bases. With 9 bases clipped from V and 3 bases from J, the junction kept 12 bases outside the gene matches. Germline V lookup: CDR1 LNHDA, CDR2 SQIVND (reference sequence). The CDR3 totals 17 residues.

This clone was counted many times. The genes are TRBV19 and TRBJ1-3; D is possibly TRBD1 (5 bases). The germline V gene encodes CDR1 LNHDA and CDR2 SQIVND (reference sequence). Trimming cost V 6 bases and J 0 bases, with 9 bases left between them. The CDR3 totals 14 residues. The CDR3 loop is CASRQDRSGNTIYF. For the CDR3, the DNA is TGTGCCAGTAGACAGGACCGCTCTGGAAACACCATATATTTT.

The chain uses TRBV12-3 or TRBV12-4 and TRBJ2-3, with D hard to call. Trimming shortened V by 7 bases and J by 2 bases, and 4 bases separated the two germline ends. The CDR3 is made up of 11 amino acids. The DNA for the CDR3 is TGTGCCAGCACAGTCACAGATACGCAGTATTTT. It yields the protein CASTVTDTQYF.

The chain employs TRBV25-1 and TRBJ1-1; 9 nucleotides agree with TRBD1. CDR1 and CDR2 from the germline V gene are MGHDK and SYGVNS. The CDR3 extends over 18 amino acids. V lost 3 bases to trimming and J lost 4 bases; unmatched junction nucleotides: 15. The CDR3 protein is CASSDLVRDREGGTEAFF. The CDR3 DNA reads TGTGCCAGCAGTGATCTCGTGAGGGACAGGGAAGGCGGCACTGAAGCTTTCTTT.

This clone was seen a handful of times. V is TRBV19 and J is TRBJ2-3; TRBD1 matches 7 bases. With V trimmed by 6 bases and J by 0 bases, 9 bases remained unmatched. In germline, CDR1 is LNHDA, CDR2 SQIVND (reference sequence). The CDR3 is 16 residues long. The CDR3 region has the DNA TGTGCCAGTAGCGTGACAGGGTACACTAGCACAGATACGCAGTATTTT. Residues: CASSVTGYTSTDTQYF.

About this clone: Its ends do not fully match the called genes, so a read error is possible. The chain is built from TRBV6-1 and TRBJ2-1; 8 nucleotides line up with TRBD2. This CDR3 region has 14 residues. Germline V gene lookup returns CDR1 MNHNS and CDR2 SASEGT. This CDR3 reads CASREAGVIHEQFF. Here the CDR3 DNA reads TGTGCCAGCAGGGAAGCGGGAGTTATCCATGAGCAGTTCTTC.

The J gene is TRBJ2-1, the V gene TRBV7-2; possible D gene TRBD2, 6 bases. Trimming took 3 bases from V and 6 from J, leaving 12 bases between them. The CDR3 consists of 14 residues. CDR1 SGHTA and CDR2 FQGNSA come from the germline V gene. The CDR3: CASSFRDLGNEQFF. As DNA, the CDR3 is TGTGCCAGCAGCTTCCGGGACTTAGGCAATGAGCAGTTCTTC.

The rearrangement joins TRBV24-1 to TRBJ1-3; 7 bases match TRBD1. The CDR3 contains 15 residues. Trimming took 3 bases from V and 0 from J; bases not matched to a gene: 1. Germline V gene data show CDR1 as KGHDR and CDR2 as SFDVKD. CDR3 DNA sequence: TGTGCCACCAGTGATCAGGGGGACTCTGGAAACACCATATATTTT. It is translated as CATSDQGDSGNTIYF.

The CDR3 protein is CASSLTRTSGNEQFF. In DNA, the CDR3 is TGTGCCAGCAGCTTGACCCGGACTAGCGGCAATGAGCAGTTCTTC. The V gene is TRBV11-2, the J gene TRBJ2-1; 10 bases align to TRBD2. Losses at the gene ends were 3 bases for V and 6 bases for J; bases not matched to a gene: 5. The germline CDR1 and CDR2 sequences are SGHAT and FQNNGV. The CDR3 is 15 amino acids.

The chain links TRBV5-4 to TRBJ1-1, with D possibly matching TRBD1 (6 bases). The CDR3 spans 13 residues. The V end was cut by 5 bases, the J end by 1 base, with 9 bases between. CDR1 is SGHNT, CDR2 YYREEE, per germline (reference sequence). The CDR3 protein is CASRPDRNTEAFF. CDR3 nucleotides: TGTGCCAGCAGACCGGACAGGAACACTGAAGCTTTCTTT. Based on the CDR3 plus reference TRBV5-4 and TRBJ1-1, the full variable domain is ETGVTQSPTHLIKTRGQQVTLRCSSQSGHNTVSWYQQALGQGPQFIFQYYREEENGRGNFPPRFSGLQFPNYSSELNVNALELDDSALYLCASRPDRNTEAFFGQGTRLTVV.

This clone was detected once. The chain is built from TRBV29-1 and TRBJ2-1; 10 nucleotides match TRBD2. The CDR3 covers 13 residues. Per the germline V gene, CDR1 is SQVTM and CDR2 is ANQGSEA. The ends lost 7 bases at V and 13 bases at J; junction bases unmatched: 13. The CDR3 is CSAAGTSVAKQFF. CDR3 bases: TGCAGCGCCGCCGGGACTAGCGTCGCGAAACAGTTCTTC.

This chain joins TRBV24-1 and TRBJ2-5; perhaps TRBD1 as D (5 bases). This CDR3 has 14 residues. Germline loops: CDR1 KGHDR, CDR2 SFDVKD. V lost 3 bases and J 5 bases, leaving 12 bases between the germline ends. This CDR3 reads CATSDEAGRETQYF. The CDR3 DNA reads as TGTGCCACCAGTGATGAGGCAGGGCGGGAGACCCAGTACTTC.

The chain has TRBV5-4 and TRBJ2-5; tentatively, D is TRBD2 (7 bases). V was trimmed by 2 bases and J by 5 bases, leaving 13 bases between them. Germline CDR1 and CDR2: SGHNT and YYREEE (reference sequence). The CDR3 runs 14 residues. The chain's CDR3 is CASSLRGAGETQYF. The CDR3 DNA follows: TGTGCCAGCAGCTTACGGGGGGCGGGTGAGACCCAGTACTTC.